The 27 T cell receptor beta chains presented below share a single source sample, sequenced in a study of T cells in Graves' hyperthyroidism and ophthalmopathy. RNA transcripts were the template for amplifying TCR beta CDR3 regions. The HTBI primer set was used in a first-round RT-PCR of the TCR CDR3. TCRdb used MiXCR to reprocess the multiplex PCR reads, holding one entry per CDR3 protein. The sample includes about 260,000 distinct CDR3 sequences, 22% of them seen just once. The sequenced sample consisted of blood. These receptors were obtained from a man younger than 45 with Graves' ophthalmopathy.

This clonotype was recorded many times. DNA of the CDR3: TGTGCCAGCAGTCTAGGGTACCAGCCCCAGCATTTT. Protein: CASSLGYQPQHF. V and J are TRBV12-3 or TRBV12-4 and TRBJ1-5; the D is unclear. With 5 bases removed from V and 7 bases from J, the gap between germline ends came to 9 bases. CDR3 length: 12 amino acids.

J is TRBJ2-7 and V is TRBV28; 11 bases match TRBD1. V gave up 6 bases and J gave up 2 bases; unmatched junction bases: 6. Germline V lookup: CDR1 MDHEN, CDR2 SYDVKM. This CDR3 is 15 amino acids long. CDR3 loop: CASSQGQGGAYEQYF. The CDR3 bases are TGTGCCAGCAGCCAGGGACAGGGGGGGGCCTACGAGCAGTACTTC.

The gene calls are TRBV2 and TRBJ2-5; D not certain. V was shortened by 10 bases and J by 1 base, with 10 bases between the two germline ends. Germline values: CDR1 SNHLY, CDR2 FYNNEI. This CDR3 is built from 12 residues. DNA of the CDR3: TGTGCCATCTCAAGAATCCAAGAGACCCAGTACTTC. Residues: CAISRIQETQYF.

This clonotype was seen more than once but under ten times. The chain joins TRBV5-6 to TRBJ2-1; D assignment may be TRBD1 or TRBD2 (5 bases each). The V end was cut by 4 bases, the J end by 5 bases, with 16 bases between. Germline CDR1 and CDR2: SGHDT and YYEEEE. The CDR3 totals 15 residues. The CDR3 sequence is CASSPGGAGHNEQFF. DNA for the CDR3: TGTGCCAGCAGCCCAGGAGGAGCAGGGCACAATGAGCAGTTCTTC.

As DNA, the CDR3 is TGTGCCAGCAGCCAAAGTTTCGGGACTAGCACAGATACGCAGTATTTT. This translates into CASSQSFGTSTDTQYF. The gene calls are TRBV3-1 and TRBJ2-3, with D maybe TRBD2 (6 bases). The CDR3 loop spans 16 amino acids. Deletions cut 2 bases from V and 0 bases from J, with 12 bases between. Per germline, CDR1 LGHDT and CDR2 YNNKEL (reference sequence).

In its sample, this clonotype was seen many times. The CDR3, as DNA: TGTGCCAGCAGCTTAGGAGGGGGTATGGCCCAGTACTTC. It yields the protein CASSLGGGMAQYF. This chain connects TRBV7-3 to TRBJ2-5; either TRBD1 or TRBD2 may fit D (6 bases each). The CDR3 length is 13 residues. V dropped 2 bases and J dropped 9 bases, with 13 bases sitting between them. CDR1 is SGHTA, CDR2 FQGTGA, per germline. Using reference TRBV7-3 and TRBJ2-5 for the parts outside the CDR3, the full variable domain is GAGVSQTPSNKVTEKGKYVELRCDPISGHTALYWYRQSLGQGPEFLIYFQGTGAADDSGLPNDRFFAVRPEGSVSTLKIQRTERGDSAVYLCASSLGGGMAQYFGPGTRLLVL.

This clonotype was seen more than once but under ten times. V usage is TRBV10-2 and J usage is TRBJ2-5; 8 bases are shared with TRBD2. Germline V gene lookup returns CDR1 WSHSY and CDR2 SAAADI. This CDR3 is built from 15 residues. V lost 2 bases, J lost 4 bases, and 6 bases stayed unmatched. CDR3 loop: CASSELAGWSETQYF. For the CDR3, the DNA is TGCGCCAGCAGTGAGCTAGCGGGTTGGTCAGAGACCCAGTACTTC.

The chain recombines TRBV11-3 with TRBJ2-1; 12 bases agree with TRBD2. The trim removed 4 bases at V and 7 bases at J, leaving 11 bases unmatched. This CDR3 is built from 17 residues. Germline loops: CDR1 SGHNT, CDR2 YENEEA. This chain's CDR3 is CASSSFRGTSGRNEQFF. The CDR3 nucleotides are TGTGCCAGCAGCTCATTTCGGGGGACTAGCGGGCGAAATGAGCAGTTCTTC.

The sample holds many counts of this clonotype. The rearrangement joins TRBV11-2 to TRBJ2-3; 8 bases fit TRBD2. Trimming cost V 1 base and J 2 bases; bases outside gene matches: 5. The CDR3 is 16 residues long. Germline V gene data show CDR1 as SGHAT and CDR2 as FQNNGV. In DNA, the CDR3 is TGTGCCAGCAGCTTAGTTGCTAGCGGGCTCACAGATACGCAGTATTTT. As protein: CASSLVASGLTDTQYF.

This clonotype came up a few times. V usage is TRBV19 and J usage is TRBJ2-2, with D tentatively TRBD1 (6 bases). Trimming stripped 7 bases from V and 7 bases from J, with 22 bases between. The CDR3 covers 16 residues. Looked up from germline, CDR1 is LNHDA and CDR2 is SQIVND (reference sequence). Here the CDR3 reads CASTQNFYRVGGELFF. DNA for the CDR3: TGTGCCAGTACGCAGAACTTTTACAGGGTCGGCGGGGAGCTGTTTTTT.

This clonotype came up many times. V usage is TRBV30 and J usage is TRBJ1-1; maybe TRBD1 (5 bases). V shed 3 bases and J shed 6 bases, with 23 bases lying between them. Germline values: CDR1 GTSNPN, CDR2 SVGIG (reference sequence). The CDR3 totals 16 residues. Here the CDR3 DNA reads TGTGCCTGGAGGTCCGGCCTTCGGGGGGGATACGCTGAAGCTTTCTTT. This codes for CAWRSGLRGGYAEAFF. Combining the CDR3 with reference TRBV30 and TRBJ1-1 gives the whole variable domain SQTIHQWPATLVQPVGSPLSLECTVEGTSNPNLYWYRQAAGRGLQLLFYSVGIGQISSEVPQNLSASRPQDRQFILSSKKLLLSDSGFYLCAWRSGLRGGYAEAFFGQGTRLTVV.

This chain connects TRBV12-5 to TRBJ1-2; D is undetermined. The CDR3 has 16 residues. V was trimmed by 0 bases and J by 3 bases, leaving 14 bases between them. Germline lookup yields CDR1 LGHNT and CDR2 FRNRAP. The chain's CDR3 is CASGLVIGKGDYGYTF. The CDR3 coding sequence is TGTGCTAGTGGTTTGGTAATAGGGAAAGGCGACTATGGCTACACCTTC. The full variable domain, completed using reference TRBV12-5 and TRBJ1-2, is DARVTQTPRHKVTEMGQEVTMRCQPILGHNTVFWYRQTMMQGLELLAYFRNRAPLDDSGMPKDRFSAEMPDATLATLKIQPSEPRDSAVYFCASGLVIGKGDYGYTFGSGTRLTVV.

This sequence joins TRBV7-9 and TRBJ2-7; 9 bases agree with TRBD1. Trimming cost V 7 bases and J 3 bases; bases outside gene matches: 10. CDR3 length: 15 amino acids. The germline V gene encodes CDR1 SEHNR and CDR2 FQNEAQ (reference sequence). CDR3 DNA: TGTGCCAGCAAACCACCACCGGGACAGGGCTACGAGCAGTACTTC. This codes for CASKPPPGQGYEQYF.

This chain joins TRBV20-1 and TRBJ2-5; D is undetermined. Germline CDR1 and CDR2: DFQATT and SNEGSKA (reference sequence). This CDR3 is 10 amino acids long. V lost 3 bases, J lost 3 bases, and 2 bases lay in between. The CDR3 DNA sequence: TGCAGTGCTAGCAAAGAGACCCAGTACTTC. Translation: CSASKETQYF.

CDR3 residues: CAISALGTGGDYGYTF. The CDR3 nucleotides read TGTGCCATCAGTGCCCTCGGGACAGGGGGCGACTATGGCTACACCTTC. The V and J genes are TRBV10-3 and TRBJ1-2; 12 bases fit TRBD1. This CDR3 region has 16 residues. V dropped 4 bases and J dropped 3; count of bases not matched to a gene: 6. Germline V gene lookup returns CDR1 ENHRY and CDR2 SYGVKD.

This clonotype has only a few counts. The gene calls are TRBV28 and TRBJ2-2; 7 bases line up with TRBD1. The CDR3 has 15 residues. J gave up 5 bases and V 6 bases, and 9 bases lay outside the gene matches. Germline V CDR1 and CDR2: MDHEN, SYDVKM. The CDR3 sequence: CASRTDYRGTGELFF. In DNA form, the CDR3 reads TGTGCCAGCAGAACTGACTACAGGGGAACCGGGGAGCTGTTTTTT.

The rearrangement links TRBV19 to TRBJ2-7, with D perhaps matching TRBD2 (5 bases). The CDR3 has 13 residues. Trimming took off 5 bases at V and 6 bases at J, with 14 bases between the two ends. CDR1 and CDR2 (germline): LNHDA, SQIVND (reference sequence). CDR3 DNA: TGTGCCAGTAGTGGCCGGGAATCATCCGAGCAGTACTTC. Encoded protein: CASSGRESSEQYF.

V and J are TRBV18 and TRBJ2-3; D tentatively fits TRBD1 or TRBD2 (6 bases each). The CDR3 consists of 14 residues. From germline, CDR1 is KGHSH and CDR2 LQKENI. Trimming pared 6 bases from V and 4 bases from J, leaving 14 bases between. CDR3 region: CASSPVGGSDTQYF. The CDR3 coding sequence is TGTGCCAGCTCGCCCGTAGGGGGGTCAGATACGCAGTATTTT.

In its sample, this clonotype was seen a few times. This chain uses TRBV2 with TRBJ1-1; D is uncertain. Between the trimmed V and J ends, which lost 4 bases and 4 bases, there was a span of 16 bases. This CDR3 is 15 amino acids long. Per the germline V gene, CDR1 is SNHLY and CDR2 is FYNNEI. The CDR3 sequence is CASSGRLSPVTEAFF. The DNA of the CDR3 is TGTGCCAGCAGTGGTCGGCTCTCTCCGGTCACTGAAGCTTTCTTT.

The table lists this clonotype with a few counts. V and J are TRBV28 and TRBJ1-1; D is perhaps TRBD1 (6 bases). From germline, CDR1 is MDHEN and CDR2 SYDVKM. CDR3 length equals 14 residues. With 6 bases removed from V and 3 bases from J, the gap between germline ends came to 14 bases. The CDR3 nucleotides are TGTGCCAGCAGGGAGCCTACAGGGCACACTGAAGCTTTCTTT. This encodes CASREPTGHTEAFF. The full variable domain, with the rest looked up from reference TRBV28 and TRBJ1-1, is DVKVTQSSRYLVKRTGEKVFLECVQDMDHENMFWYRQDPGLGLRLIYFSYDVKMKEKGDIPEGYSVSREKKERFSLILESASTNQTSMYLCASREPTGHTEAFFGQGTRLTVV.

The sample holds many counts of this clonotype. CDR3 region: CASSPESRHVNTEAFF. The CDR3 DNA is TGTGCCAGCTCACCAGAATCCCGACATGTGAACACTGAAGCTTTCTTT. V and J are TRBV18 and TRBJ1-1, with no clear D. Deletions cut 2 bases from V and 0 bases from J, with 13 bases between. This CDR3 has 16 residues. CDR1 is KGHSH and CDR2 is LQKENI in the germline V gene.

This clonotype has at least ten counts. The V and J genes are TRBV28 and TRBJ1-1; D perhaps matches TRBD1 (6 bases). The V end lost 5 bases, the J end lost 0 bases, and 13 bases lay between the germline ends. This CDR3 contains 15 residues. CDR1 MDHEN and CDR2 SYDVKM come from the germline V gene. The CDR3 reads CASSKGGGVNTEAFF. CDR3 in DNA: TGTGCCAGCAGTAAGGGAGGGGGAGTGAACACTGAAGCTTTCTTT. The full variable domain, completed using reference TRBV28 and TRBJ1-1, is DVKVTQSSRYLVKRTGEKVFLECVQDMDHENMFWYRQDPGLGLRLIYFSYDVKMKEKGDIPEGYSVSREKKERFSLILESASTNQTSMYLCASSKGGGVNTEAFFGQGTRLTVV.

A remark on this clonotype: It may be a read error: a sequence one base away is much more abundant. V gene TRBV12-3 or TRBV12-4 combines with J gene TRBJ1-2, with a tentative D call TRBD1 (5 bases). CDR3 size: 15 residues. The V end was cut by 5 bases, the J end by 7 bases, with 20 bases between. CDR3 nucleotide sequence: TGTGCCAGCAGTCTAACCGGGGCCGACCCCGGTGGCTACACCTTC. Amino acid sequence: CASSLTGADPGGYTF.

CDR3 sequence: CASSQDRGRVLTDTQYF. The CDR3 DNA follows: TGTGCCAGCAGCCAAGATAGGGGCCGCGTTTTGACGGATACGCAGTATTTT. The chain is built from TRBV3-1 and TRBJ2-3; weak D call: TRBD1 (5 bases). This CDR3 has 17 amino acids. Germline CDR1 LGHDT, CDR2 YNNKEL (reference sequence). V dropped 0 bases and J dropped 6 bases, with 19 bases sitting between them.

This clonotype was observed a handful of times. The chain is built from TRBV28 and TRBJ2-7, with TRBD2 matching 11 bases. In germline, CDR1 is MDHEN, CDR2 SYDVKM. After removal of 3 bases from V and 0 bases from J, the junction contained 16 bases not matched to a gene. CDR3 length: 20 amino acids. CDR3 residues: CASSFGDGTSGKGVSYEQYF. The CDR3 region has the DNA TGTGCCAGCAGTTTCGGCGACGGGACTAGCGGTAAAGGTGTCTCCTACGAGCAGTACTTC.

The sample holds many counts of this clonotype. The CDR3 nucleotides read TGTGCCAGCAGTCCTGACAGGGAGGCCGGTTGGACCCAGTACTTC. Its protein product is CASSPDREAGWTQYF. The chain joins TRBV28 to TRBJ2-5; tentatively, D is TRBD1 (7 bases). V was shortened by 5 bases and J by 7 bases, with 20 bases between the two germline ends. Looked up from germline, CDR1 is MDHEN and CDR2 is SYDVKM. The CDR3 consists of 15 residues.

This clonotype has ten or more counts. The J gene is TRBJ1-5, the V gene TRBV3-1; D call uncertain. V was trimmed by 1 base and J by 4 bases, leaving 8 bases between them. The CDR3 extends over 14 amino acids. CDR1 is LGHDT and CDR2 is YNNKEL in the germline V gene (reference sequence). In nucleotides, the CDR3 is TGTGCCAGCAGCCAAGCGGACGGAAATCAGCCCCAGCATTTT. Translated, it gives CASSQADGNQPQHF.